This T cell receptor beta chain originates from a study of T cell responses to AZD1222 COVID-19 vaccine. Study-wide results and caveats: Nearly half of unique spike-specific TCRs reportedly avoided B.1.351 and B.1.1.7 mutated regions.

Germline V CDR1 and CDR2: SEHNR, FQNEAQ (reference sequence). The V gene lost 5 bases and the J gene lost 8 bases, with 7 bases spanning the gap. This CDR3 spans 11 amino acids. Comment on this clone: The antigen is undetermined.

Profiled with immunoSEQ multiplex PCR; TCRdb holds only in-frame clones, not every one. The sample shows 150,000 to 200,000 clones, under 95% of them seen only once. The sequence came from an adult who received the AZD1222 COVID-19 vaccine. The sample here was peripheral blood, taken 28 days after the second AZD1222 dose. The rearrangement joins TRBV7-9 to TRBJ2-4; D remains ambiguous. CDR3 residues: CASSLSDIQYF. The CDR3 DNA sequence: TGTGCCAGCAGCCTCAGTGACATTCAGTACTTC. Full variable domain (missing parts from reference TRBV7-9 and TRBJ2-4): DTGVSQNPRHKITKRGQNVTFRCDPISEHNRLYWYRQTLGQGPEFLTYFQNEAQLEKSRLLSDRFSAERPKGSFSTLEIQRTEQGDSAMYLCASSLSDIQYFGAGTRLSVL.